This is a list of T cell receptor beta chains from one sample in a study of response to subunit inactivated influenza vaccine. TCRdb ran MiXCR on the RT-PCR reads and lists one entry per CDR3 protein. This table has over 650,000 distinct CDR3 sequences, about 18% appearing once. The starting material was PBMCs from blood, obtained more than 4 days after vaccination. These receptor sequences come from a man aged 45-65 years who received an inactivated influenza vaccine. CDR3s include the opening cysteine and the closing phenylalanine or tryptophan.

>TRBJ2-1|TRBV9
CASSPAHNEQFF
>TRBJ1-3|TRBV19
CASSTPEYTIYF
>TRBJ2-5|TRBV4-3
CASSQDSGGTRETQYF
>TRBJ1-1|TRBV7-9
CASSLWTGVNTEAFF
>TRBJ2-3|TRBV12-3/TRBV12-4
CASSLSEEVFGREQTDTQYF
>TRBJ2-1|TRBV20-1
CSASLAGRIIYNEQFF
>TRBJ1-5|TRBV4-1
CASSQQQGVIQPQHF
>TRBJ2-2|TRBV9
CASSVGLAGNTGELFF
>TRBJ2-5|TRBV5-5
CASSLRGRGETQYF
>TRBJ2-3|TRBV28
CASSLPSLADIADTQYF
>TRBJ1-5|TRBV6-2/TRBV6-3
CASSYFSNQPQHF
>TRBJ1-1|TRBV7-3
CASSLGTGTGEAFF
>TRBJ1-3|TRBV7-9
CALQISGNTIYF
>TRBJ1-4|TRBV12-3/TRBV12-4
CASSLSRGSGKLFF
>TRBJ1-1|TRBV5-1
CASSLEGKPTEAFF
>TRBJ1-2|TRBV7-2
CASSGQGIPSGYTF
>TRBJ2-1|TRBV5-1
CASSRSQWTGVGNEQFF
>TRBJ2-7|TRBV28
CASSLMAGTEQYF
>TRBJ2-4|TRBV28
CASSGSLRPENIQYF
>TRBJ2-2|TRBV2
CASTGAATGELFF
>TRBJ2-3|TRBV9
CASSVPSGVEHTDTQYF
>TRBJ1-2|TRBV4-2
CASSQGADYGYTF
>TRBJ2-1|TRBV18
CASSPQLVTTGTSEQFF
>TRBJ2-7|TRBV20-1
CSAEIAGGLPYEQYF
>TRBJ1-4|TRBV27
CASSPREREKLFF
>TRBJ1-2|TRBV12-3/TRBV12-4
CASSLEQARGYTF
>TRBJ2-3|TRBV20-1
CSAEQGAGTDTQYF
>TRBJ2-1|TRBV5-8
CASSLQGYDEQFF
>TRBJ1-5|TRBV10-3
CAISESGKGLGPQHF
>TRBJ2-7|TRBV3-1
CASSQSRGASYEQYF
>TRBJ2-1|TRBV12-3/TRBV12-4
CASSLKQTPYNEQFF
>TRBJ1-5|TRBV6-1
CASKGGNQPQHF
>TRBJ2-3|TRBV7-2
CASSLFPAGTDTQYF
>TRBJ1-2|TRBV7-2
CASSSAQGFLSGYTF
>TRBJ1-5|TRBV20-1
CSARDGEGNQPQHF
>TRBJ1-1|TRBV12-3/TRBV12-4
CASSLRRNTEAFF
>TRBJ1-2|TRBV4-1
CASSQAWTGNYGYTF
>TRBJ2-3|TRBV11-1
CASSLGASTRTDTQYF
>TRBJ2-1|TRBV4-2
CASTQWVQGVNEQFF
>TRBJ2-2|TRBV20-1
CSALRASGSSGELFF
>TRBJ2-3|TRBV6-1
CASRGPRHTDTQYF
>TRBJ2-5|TRBV7-2
CASSLGPEETQYF
>TRBJ2-7|TRBV5-1
CASSLGGQALYEQYF
>TRBJ2-7|TRBV20-1
CSARGAPYEQYF
>TRBJ2-1|TRBV5-6
CASSARDRGSYNEQFF
>TRBJ2-2|TRBV14
CASSQDRRQITGELFF
>TRBJ2-1|TRBV9
CASSVGGGTAEQFF
>TRBJ2-5|TRBV20-1
CSARSGVYQETQYF
>TRBJ1-4|TRBV7-9
CASSSLQVNEKLFF
>TRBJ2-2|TRBV6-1
CASTQRGGQISTGELFF
>TRBJ1-4|TRBV6-4
CASSEGRGTNEKLFF
>TRBJ2-3|TRBV5-6
CVSSFRGTSGSDTQYF